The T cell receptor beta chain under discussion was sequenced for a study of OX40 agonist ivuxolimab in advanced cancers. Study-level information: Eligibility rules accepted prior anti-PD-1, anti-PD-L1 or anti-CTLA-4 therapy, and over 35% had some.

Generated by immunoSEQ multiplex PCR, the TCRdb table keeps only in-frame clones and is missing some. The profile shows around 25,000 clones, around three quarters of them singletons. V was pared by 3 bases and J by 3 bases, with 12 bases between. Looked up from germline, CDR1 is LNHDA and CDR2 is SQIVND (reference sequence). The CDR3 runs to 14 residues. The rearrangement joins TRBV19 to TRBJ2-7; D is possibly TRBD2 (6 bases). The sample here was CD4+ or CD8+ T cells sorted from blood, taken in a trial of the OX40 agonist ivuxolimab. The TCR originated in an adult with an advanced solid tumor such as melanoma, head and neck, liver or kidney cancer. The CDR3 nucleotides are TGTGCCAGTAGTATCGGCGGGACGATCTACGAGCAGTACTTC. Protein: CASSIGGTIYEQYF.